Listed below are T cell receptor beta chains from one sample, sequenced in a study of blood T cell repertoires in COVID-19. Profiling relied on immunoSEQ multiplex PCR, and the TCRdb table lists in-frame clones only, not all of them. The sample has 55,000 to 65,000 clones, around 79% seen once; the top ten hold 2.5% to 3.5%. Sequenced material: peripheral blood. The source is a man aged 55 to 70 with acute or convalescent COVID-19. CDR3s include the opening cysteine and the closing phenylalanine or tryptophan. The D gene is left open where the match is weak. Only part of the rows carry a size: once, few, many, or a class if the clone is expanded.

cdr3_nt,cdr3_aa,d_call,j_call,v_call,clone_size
TGTGCCAGCAGCTTGGGGCTACAGGGGAACGGGCAGCCCCAGCATTTT,CASSLGLQGNGQPQHF,TRBD1,TRBJ1-5,TRBV5-5,-
TGTGCCAGTGATACCGGGCCACAGGTCCCCCAGCATTTT,CASDTGPQVPQHF,-,TRBJ1-5,TRBV21-1,-
TGTGCCAGCAGCGTAGTAGTAGAAGGGGTTGCCCGTCAGCCCCAGCATTTT,CASSVVVEGVARQPQHF,-,TRBJ1-5,TRBV9,once
TGTGCCAGCAGCCCCGGTTCCGGGGAGCAGTACTTC,CASSPGSGEQYF,-,TRBJ2-7,TRBV14,-
TGTGCCAGCAAAATGGACTCAACTACCTATGGCTACACCTTC,CASKMDSTTYGYTF,-,TRBJ1-2,TRBV2,once
TGTGCCAGCAGCTTGGATCCAGGCGCAGATACGCAGTATTTT,CASSLDPGADTQYF,-,TRBJ2-3,TRBV5-6,-
TGTGCCAGCAGTCAAACTAGCGGGGGGCCGGATGAGCAGTTCTTC,CASSQTSGGPDEQFF,TRBD2,TRBJ2-1,TRBV6-2/TRBV6-3,-
TGTGCCAGCTTGACGCTCGGTCGGGGAACTGAAGCTTTCTTT,CASLTLGRGTEAFF,-,TRBJ1-1,TRBV27,once
TGCGCCAGCAGCTTGGGGGCCTCGACAGGGGGCGGTCTCTATGGCTACACCTTC,CASSLGASTGGGLYGYTF,TRBD1,TRBJ1-2,TRBV5-1,-
TGTGCCAGCAGCTCCGACTCCAATGAGCAGTTCTTC,CASSSDSNEQFF,-,TRBJ2-1,TRBV7-9,-
TGTGCCAGCAGCTCCCTCCGAGAGACCCAGTACTTC,CASSSLRETQYF,-,TRBJ2-5,TRBV7-2,-
TGTGCCAGCAGCCCTGGGACATCCAACTATGGCTACACCTTC,CASSPGTSNYGYTF,-,TRBJ1-2,TRBV9,-
TGTGCCAGCACTTGGGGCGGCTACTACGAGCAGTACTTC,CASTWGGYYEQYF,-,TRBJ2-7,TRBV12-3/TRBV12-4,-
TGTGCCAGCCTCGAGGGGGGGGACGACACTGAAGCTTTCTTT,CASLEGGDDTEAFF,-,TRBJ1-1,TRBV2,few
TGTGCCAGCAGCTTGGAAGTAGGGAATCGGGGAATGACTTTC,CASSLEVGNRGMTF,-,TRBJ2-6,TRBV5-4,-
TGCGCCAGCAGCCAGGACGACAGGGCGGATCAGCCCCAGCATTTT,CASSQDDRADQPQHF,TRBD1,TRBJ1-5,TRBV4-1,-
TGTGCCAGCAGCTCACATACCCCCGGGAAGCCTCCCAATGAGCAGTTCTTC,CASSSHTPGKPPNEQFF,-,TRBJ2-1,TRBV7-9,few
TGTGCCAGCAGCCCCAGTAAGATTCCCTCCTACGAGCAGTACTTC,CASSPSKIPSYEQYF,-,TRBJ2-7,TRBV2,many
TGTGCCAGCACCTCTACCGGGACTTACACCTACGAGCAGTACTTC,CASTSTGTYTYEQYF,-,TRBJ2-7,TRBV5-6,-
TGCGCCAGCAGTGAGCAGGGTTTTAGCTACGAGCAGTACTTC,CASSEQGFSYEQYF,-,TRBJ2-7,TRBV10-2,-
TGTGCCAGCAGCTCGGGCGGGAGAGGGGCCAACGTCCTGACTTTC,CASSSGGRGANVLTF,TRBD2,TRBJ2-6,TRBV7-3,-
TGTGCCATCAGTGAGTTTCGGAATGAGCAGTTCTTC,CAISEFRNEQFF,-,TRBJ2-1,TRBV10-3,-
TGTGCCTGGAGTGTAGCGGGGCCTGGAAACACCATATATTTT,CAWSVAGPGNTIYF,-,TRBJ1-3,TRBV30,-
TGTGCCAGCAGCTTGGGCGGGTCTCGACTAGGAATAAACGAGCAGTACTTC,CASSLGGSRLGINEQYF,-,TRBJ2-7,TRBV5-4,-
TGTGCCAGCGGTATTACCGGCGAGGGAGAAGCTTTCTTT,CASGITGEGEAFF,-,TRBJ1-1,TRBV2,few
TGTGCCAGCAGCTTAAGTTTGAGGGTCGAGCAGTACTTC,CASSLSLRVEQYF,-,TRBJ2-7,TRBV11-2,-
TGTGCCAGCAGCCAAGGTACTAGCGGGGGGGCCGCCTACGAGCAGTACTTC,CASSQGTSGGAAYEQYF,TRBD2,TRBJ2-7,TRBV4-2,-